This is a list of T cell receptor beta chains from one sample in a study of blood T cell repertoires in COVID-19. The repertoire was sequenced with immunoSEQ multiplex PCR; TCRdb's copy has only in-frame clones and lacks some. This table holds approximately 210,000 clones, approximately 80% found once. The sample consisted of peripheral blood. The receptor set was obtained from a human donor in a cohort sampled during active COVID-19. The CDR3 runs from the conserved cysteine through the conserved F or W. The D gene is left open where the match is weak. Size is stated for part of the rows, as once, few or many counts, or as a class when the clone is expanded.

J gene: TRBJ1-2; V gene: TRBV19; clone size: -; D gene: TRBD1; CDR3 protein: CASRTTGAGYYGYTF; CDR3 DNA: TGTGCCAGTAGAACTACAGGGGCGGGTTACTATGGCTACACCTTC
J gene: TRBJ2-3; V gene: TRBV4-1; clone size: -; D gene: TRBD2; CDR3 protein: CASSQVKPAGRGSTDTQYF; CDR3 DNA: TGCGCCAGCAGCCAGGTTAAACCGGCCGGGCGGGGGAGTACAGATACGCAGTATTTT
J gene: TRBJ2-6; V gene: TRBV9; clone size: -; D gene: -; CDR3 protein: CASSSYRVSGANVLTF; CDR3 DNA: TGTGCCAGCAGCTCCTACAGGGTTTCTGGGGCCAACGTCCTGACTTTC
J gene: TRBJ2-1; V gene: TRBV19; clone size: -; D gene: TRBD2; CDR3 protein: CASSAGTSGSSYNEQFF; CDR3 DNA: TGTGCCAGTAGTGCTGGGACTAGCGGGAGCTCCTACAATGAGCAGTTCTTC
J gene: TRBJ2-2; V gene: TRBV25-1; clone size: -; D gene: TRBD1; CDR3 protein: CASSGSIWTGVGTGELFF; CDR3 DNA: TGTGCCAGCAGTGGGTCAATTTGGACAGGGGTAGGGACCGGGGAGCTGTTTTTT
J gene: TRBJ1-3; V gene: TRBV18; clone size: -; D gene: -; CDR3 protein: CASSPKGQTVPGNTIYF; CDR3 DNA: TGTGCCAGCTCACCAAAAGGACAGACAGTGCCTGGAAACACCATATATTTT
J gene: TRBJ1-5; V gene: TRBV6-2/TRBV6-3; clone size: -; D gene: -; CDR3 protein: CASSYAGALQPQHF; CDR3 DNA: TGTGCCAGCAGTTATGCAGGGGCGCTTCAGCCCCAGCATTTT
J gene: TRBJ2-5; V gene: TRBV5-1; clone size: -; D gene: TRBD1; CDR3 protein: CASSLGWTGGGETQYF; CDR3 DNA: TGCGCCAGCAGCTTGGGCTGGACAGGGGGAGGCGAGACCCAGTACTTC
J gene: TRBJ2-1; V gene: TRBV27; clone size: -; D gene: TRBD2; CDR3 protein: CASSQGAGGPYNEQFF; CDR3 DNA: TGTGCCAGCAGTCAGGGAGCGGGAGGACCCTACAATGAGCAGTTCTTC
J gene: TRBJ2-7; V gene: TRBV5-6; clone size: -; D gene: -; CDR3 protein: CASSWQDYEQYF; CDR3 DNA: TGTGCCAGCAGCTGGCAGGACTACGAGCAGTACTTC
J gene: TRBJ1-5; V gene: TRBV3-1/TRBV3-2; clone size: -; D gene: -; CDR3 protein: CASSGPTKGDSNQPQHF; CDR3 DNA: TGTGCCAGCAGCGGACCCACAAAGGGGGATAGCAATCAGCCCCAGCATTTT
J gene: TRBJ1-1; V gene: TRBV5-6; clone size: -; D gene: TRBD1; CDR3 protein: CASISRQGGTEAFF; CDR3 DNA: TGTGCCAGCATTAGTAGACAGGGAGGCACTGAAGCTTTCTTT
J gene: TRBJ1-3; V gene: TRBV5-1; clone size: -; D gene: -; CDR3 protein: CASSLAGQSGNTIYF; CDR3 DNA: TGCGCCAGCAGCTTGGCAGGCCAGTCTGGAAACACCATATATTTT
J gene: TRBJ2-1; V gene: TRBV5-1; clone size: -; D gene: TRBD2; CDR3 protein: CASMKAAGIDNEQFF; CDR3 DNA: TGCGCCAGCATGAAGGCAGCGGGAATCGACAATGAGCAGTTCTTC
J gene: TRBJ1-2; V gene: TRBV6-6; clone size: -; D gene: TRBD1; CDR3 protein: CASSSQDGTGSFF; CDR3 DNA: TGTGCCAGCAGTAGCCAGGACGGGACAGGGAGCTTCTTC
J gene: TRBJ2-3; V gene: TRBV19; clone size: once; D gene: -; CDR3 protein: CASGGTQGDTQYF; CDR3 DNA: TGTGCCAGTGGAGGGACTCAGGGAGATACGCAGTATTTT
J gene: TRBJ1-2; V gene: TRBV7-8; clone size: -; D gene: -; CDR3 protein: CASSFQHVSSDYTF; CDR3 DNA: TGTGCCAGCAGCTTCCAACATGTTTCAAGTGACTACACCTTC
J gene: TRBJ1-2; V gene: TRBV7-8; clone size: -; D gene: -; CDR3 protein: CASSLVAGFLGGYTF; CDR3 DNA: TGTGCCAGCAGCTTAGTAGCCGGGTTTCTCGGGGGCTACACCTTC
J gene: TRBJ2-3; V gene: TRBV2; clone size: -; D gene: -; CDR3 protein: CASSAPAGNADTQYF; CDR3 DNA: TGTGCCAGCAGTGCCCCTGCGGGGAACGCAGATACGCAGTATTTT
J gene: TRBJ2-1; V gene: TRBV27; clone size: -; D gene: -; CDR3 protein: CASSPQLLKTYNEQFF; CDR3 DNA: TGTGCCAGCAGTCCCCAGCTACTAAAAACCTACAATGAGCAGTTCTTC
J gene: TRBJ1-1; V gene: TRBV5-5; clone size: -; D gene: TRBD1; CDR3 protein: CASSLGTGLAFF; CDR3 DNA: TGTGCCAGCAGTCTTGGGACAGGCCTTGCTTTCTTT
J gene: TRBJ2-3; V gene: TRBV19; clone size: -; D gene: -; CDR3 protein: CASSIGGRYTDTQYF; CDR3 DNA: TGTGCCAGTAGTATAGGTGGCCGATACACAGATACGCAGTATTTT
J gene: TRBJ2-5; V gene: TRBV4-1; clone size: -; D gene: -; CDR3 protein: CASSQADSQETQYF; CDR3 DNA: TGCGCCAGCAGCCAAGCGGACAGCCAAGAGACCCAGTACTTC
J gene: TRBJ1-5; V gene: TRBV7-8; clone size: -; D gene: -; CDR3 protein: CASSSGRLGNQPQHF; CDR3 DNA: TGTGCCAGCAGCTCCGGGAGGCTTGGCAATCAGCCCCAGCATTTT